A selection of T cell receptor beta chains follows, all from one sample in a study of CD8 T cells in ankylosing spondylitis. TCRdb re-called the 5' RACE reads with MiXCR, one entry per CDR3 protein. The sample has 250,000 or so distinct CDR3 sequences, about 10% seen once. The sequenced material came from blood, either unsorted or a sorted T cell fraction (not recorded which). These TCRs come from a male donor with ankylosing spondylitis or in good health (not recorded which). Both conserved end residues are part of each CDR3. The order of the fields is CDR3 protein, CDR3 DNA, D gene, J gene, V gene, clone size. A D gene is named only where the DNA matches it firmly. Size is stated for part of the rows, as once, few or many counts, or as a class when the clone is expanded.

CDR3aa: CSAPPSGGAKNEQYF; CDR3nt: TGCAGTGCACCCCCCTCGGGGGGGGCCAAGAACGAGCAGTACTTC; d_gene: TRBD2; j_gene: TRBJ2-7; v_gene: TRBV20-1; abundance: .
CDR3aa: CASSFGRAPHEQYF; CDR3nt: TGCGCCAGCAGCTTCGGGAGGGCTCCTCACGAGCAGTACTTC; d_gene: TRBD2; j_gene: TRBJ2-7; v_gene: TRBV5-1; abundance: many
CDR3aa: CASSLGAEALGNEQFF; CDR3nt: TGCGCCAGCAGCTTGGGAGCGGAGGCGCTGGGCAATGAGCAGTTCTTC; d_gene: .; j_gene: TRBJ2-1; v_gene: TRBV5-1; abundance: many
CDR3aa: CASSSGDRGYEQYF; CDR3nt: TGTGCCAGCAGTTCCGGGGACAGGGGATACGAGCAGTACTTC; d_gene: TRBD1; j_gene: TRBJ2-7; v_gene: TRBV6-5; abundance: .
CDR3aa: CSARGSNEQFF; CDR3nt: TGCAGTGCTAGAGGTTCCAATGAGCAGTTCTTC; d_gene: .; j_gene: TRBJ2-1; v_gene: TRBV20-1; abundance: many
CDR3aa: CASSLRQAFYNEQFF; CDR3nt: TGTGCCAGCAGCTTACGTCAGGCTTTCTACAATGAGCAGTTCTTC; d_gene: .; j_gene: TRBJ2-1; v_gene: TRBV7-2; abundance: many
CDR3aa: CAISGVRDTGELFF; CDR3nt: TGTGCCATCAGTGGCGTTAGGGACACCGGGGAGCTGTTTTTT; d_gene: .; j_gene: TRBJ2-2; v_gene: TRBV10-3; abundance: many
CDR3aa: CASSSHRGVTGELFF; CDR3nt: TGTGCCAGCAGTTCCCACAGGGGGGTGACCGGGGAGCTGTTTTTT; d_gene: TRBD1; j_gene: TRBJ2-2; v_gene: TRBV28; abundance: many
CDR3aa: CASSLLAGMVETQYF; CDR3nt: TGTGCCAGCAGCTTACTAGCGGGGATGGTGGAGACCCAGTACTTC; d_gene: TRBD2; j_gene: TRBJ2-5; v_gene: TRBV11-2; abundance: few
CDR3aa: CSASIPSWETQYF; CDR3nt: TGCAGTGCTAGTATTCCTAGCTGGGAGACCCAGTACTTC; d_gene: .; j_gene: TRBJ2-5; v_gene: TRBV20-1; abundance: .
CDR3aa: CASSFSGRAHGELFF; CDR3nt: TGTGCCAGCAGCTTTAGCGGGAGGGCCCACGGGGAGCTGTTTTTT; d_gene: TRBD2; j_gene: TRBJ2-2; v_gene: TRBV7-2; abundance: .
CDR3aa: CASSPNSGDSYNEQFF; CDR3nt: TGTGCCAGCTCGCCAAATAGCGGGGACTCCTACAATGAGCAGTTCTTC; d_gene: TRBD2; j_gene: TRBJ2-1; v_gene: TRBV18; abundance: few
CDR3aa: CASSGDPYGYTF; CDR3nt: TGTGCCAGCAGTGGGGACCCTTATGGCTACACCTTC; d_gene: .; j_gene: TRBJ1-2; v_gene: TRBV12-3/TRBV12-4; abundance: many
CDR3aa: CSVEGTGYTGELFF; CDR3nt: TGCAGCGTTGAAGGGACAGGGTACACCGGGGAGCTGTTTTTT; d_gene: TRBD1; j_gene: TRBJ2-2; v_gene: TRBV29-1; abundance: few
CDR3aa: CASSPILTGGSENIQYF; CDR3nt: TGTGCCAGCAGCCCGATCCTGACAGGGGGCTCGGAAAACATTCAGTACTTC; d_gene: TRBD1; j_gene: TRBJ2-4; v_gene: TRBV5-6; abundance: many
CDR3aa: CSVAGTSEADTQYF; CDR3nt: TGCAGCGTAGCCGGGACTAGCGAGGCGGATACGCAGTATTTT; d_gene: TRBD2; j_gene: TRBJ2-3; v_gene: TRBV29-1; abundance: many
CDR3aa: CASSYGLAGGPSSYNEQFF; CDR3nt: TGCGCCAGCAGCTACGGACTAGCGGGAGGGCCCAGCTCCTACAATGAGCAGTTCTTC; d_gene: TRBD2; j_gene: TRBJ2-1; v_gene: TRBV5-1; abundance: many
CDR3aa: CASSTGGFMNTEAFF; CDR3nt: TGTGCCAGCAGCACCGGGGGCTTCATGAACACTGAAGCTTTCTTT; d_gene: .; j_gene: TRBJ1-1; v_gene: TRBV11-2; abundance: few
CDR3aa: CASSLIDGDPGNTIYF; CDR3nt: TGTGCCAGCAGCTTAATTGATGGGGACCCTGGAAACACCATATATTTT; d_gene: .; j_gene: TRBJ1-3; v_gene: TRBV5-6; abundance: .
CDR3aa: CASSEVSGADTQYF; CDR3nt: TGTGCCAGCAGTGAGGTTAGCGGGGCAGATACGCAGTATTTT; d_gene: TRBD2; j_gene: TRBJ2-3; v_gene: TRBV6-4; abundance: many
CDR3aa: CASRARDRANEQYF; CDR3nt: TGTGCCAGCAGGGCTCGGGACAGGGCGAACGAGCAGTACTTC; d_gene: TRBD1; j_gene: TRBJ2-7; v_gene: TRBV6-1; abundance: few
CDR3aa: CASSSVYYEQYF; CDR3nt: TGTGCCAGCAGTTCAGTATACTACGAGCAGTACTTC; d_gene: .; j_gene: TRBJ2-7; v_gene: TRBV12-3/TRBV12-4; abundance: few
CDR3aa: CASSPPVRQVGDEQYF; CDR3nt: TGTGCCAGCTCACCACCGGTTCGGCAGGTTGGGGACGAGCAGTACTTC; d_gene: .; j_gene: TRBJ2-7; v_gene: TRBV18; abundance: .
CDR3aa: CSVGARIAGDTQYF; CDR3nt: TGCAGCGTTGGGGCCCGAATAGCGGGAGATACGCAGTATTTT; d_gene: TRBD2; j_gene: TRBJ2-3; v_gene: TRBV29-1; abundance: few
CDR3aa: CSARDGGRIHEQYF; CDR3nt: TGCAGTGCTAGAGATGGGGGCAGGATCCACGAGCAGTACTTC; d_gene: .; j_gene: TRBJ2-7; v_gene: TRBV20-1; abundance: many
CDR3aa: CASSQGRSYSSNQPQHF; CDR3nt: TGCGCCAGCAGCCAAGGGCGGAGTTATTCTAGCAATCAGCCCCAGCATTTT; d_gene: .; j_gene: TRBJ1-5; v_gene: TRBV4-1; abundance: few
CDR3aa: CASSYSIAGFGGIREQYF; CDR3nt: TGTGCCAGCAGTTACTCGATAGCAGGTTTCGGCGGCATTAGGGAGCAGTACTTC; d_gene: .; j_gene: TRBJ2-7; v_gene: TRBV6-2/TRBV6-3; abundance: many
CDR3aa: CASSPIHLSEGQSPTDTQYF; CDR3nt: TGTGCCAGCAGCCCTATCCACCTATCAGAGGGGCAGAGCCCCACAGATACGCAGTATTTT; d_gene: .; j_gene: TRBJ2-3; v_gene: TRBV28; abundance: .
CDR3aa: CASSLATGTEEKLFF; CDR3nt: TGCGCCAGCAGCTTGGCTACCGGGACAGAGGAAAAACTGTTTTTT; d_gene: TRBD1; j_gene: TRBJ1-4; v_gene: TRBV5-1; abundance: few
CDR3aa: CASSRNAGTIILTF; CDR3nt: TGTGCCAGCAGCCGAAACGCCGGGACCATAATTCTCACCTTC; d_gene: .; j_gene: TRBJ1-2; v_gene: TRBV3-1; abundance: .
CDR3aa: CASSPDLGRDVVYEQYF; CDR3nt: TGTGCCAGCTCACCGGACCTAGGGCGGGATGTGGTCTACGAGCAGTACTTC; d_gene: .; j_gene: TRBJ2-7; v_gene: TRBV18; abundance: .
CDR3aa: CASSQGPRLPDEQFF; CDR3nt: TGTGCCAGCAGCCAAGGTCCCAGGCTTCCGGATGAGCAGTTCTTC; d_gene: .; j_gene: TRBJ2-1; v_gene: TRBV4-2; abundance: few
CDR3aa: CASSLRGRVNTEAFF; CDR3nt: TGTGCCAGCAGTCTCCGCGGACGGGTGAACACTGAAGCTTTCTTT; d_gene: .; j_gene: TRBJ1-1; v_gene: TRBV6-1; abundance: many
CDR3aa: CASSFGISTDTQYF; CDR3nt: TGTGCCAGCAGTTTCGGGATTAGCACAGATACGCAGTATTTT; d_gene: .; j_gene: TRBJ2-3; v_gene: TRBV12-3/TRBV12-4; abundance: .
CDR3aa: CSARVTDRRPLHF; CDR3nt: TGCAGTGCTAGAGTGACCGATAGACGACCCCTCCACTTT; d_gene: .; j_gene: TRBJ1-6; v_gene: TRBV20-1; abundance: few
CDR3aa: CASSQEYPGTGGYGYTF; CDR3nt: TGTGCCAGCAGCCAAGAATATCCCGGGACAGGGGGCTATGGCTACACCTTC; d_gene: TRBD1; j_gene: TRBJ1-2; v_gene: TRBV4-2; abundance: many
CDR3aa: CASSLTLAGLTYEQYF; CDR3nt: TGCGCCAGCAGCTTGACACTAGCGGGACTTACCTACGAGCAGTACTTC; d_gene: TRBD2; j_gene: TRBJ2-7; v_gene: TRBV5-1; abundance: many
CDR3aa: CSGGQGAGYEQYF; CDR3nt: TGCAGCGGAGGACAGGGGGCAGGCTACGAGCAGTACTTC; d_gene: TRBD1; j_gene: TRBJ2-7; v_gene: TRBV29-1; abundance: many
CDR3aa: CSAPSSSTEQYF; CDR3nt: TGCAGTGCTCCTTCCTCTAGCACCGAGCAGTACTTC; d_gene: .; j_gene: TRBJ2-7; v_gene: TRBV20-1; abundance: many
CDR3aa: CASSLGDRNTEAFF; CDR3nt: TGCGCCAGCAGCTTGGGCGACAGAAACACTGAAGCTTTCTTT; d_gene: .; j_gene: TRBJ1-1; v_gene: TRBV5-1; abundance: many
CDR3aa: CASSLEFHRGRVNTEAFF; CDR3nt: TGTGCCAGCAGCTTAGAGTTTCACAGGGGCCGGGTGAACACTGAAGCTTTCTTT; d_gene: TRBD1; j_gene: TRBJ1-1; v_gene: TRBV11-2; abundance: few
CDR3aa: CSADRGDEQFF; CDR3nt: TGCAGTGCAGACAGGGGAGATGAGCAGTTCTTC; d_gene: TRBD1; j_gene: TRBJ2-1; v_gene: TRBV20-1; abundance: many
CDR3aa: CASRQGLNSGANVLTF; CDR3nt: TGTGCCAGCAGACAGGGATTAAACTCTGGGGCCAACGTCCTGACTTTC; d_gene: .; j_gene: TRBJ2-6; v_gene: TRBV6-1; abundance: .
CDR3aa: CAWSPTDDTQYF; CDR3nt: TGTGCCTGGAGCCCCACGGACGATACGCAGTATTTT; d_gene: .; j_gene: TRBJ2-3; v_gene: TRBV30; abundance: .